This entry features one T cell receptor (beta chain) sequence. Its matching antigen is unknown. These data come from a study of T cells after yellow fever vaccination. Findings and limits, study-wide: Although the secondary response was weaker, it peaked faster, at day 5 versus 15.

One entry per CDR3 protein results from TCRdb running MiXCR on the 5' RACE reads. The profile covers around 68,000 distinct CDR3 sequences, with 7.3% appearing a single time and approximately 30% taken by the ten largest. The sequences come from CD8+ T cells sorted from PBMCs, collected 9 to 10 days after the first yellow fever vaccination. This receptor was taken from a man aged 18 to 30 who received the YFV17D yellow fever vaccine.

This CDR3 reads CASSGTGPNTGELFF. The CDR3 nucleotides are TGTGCCAGCAGCGGGACAGGCCCGAACACCGGGGAGCTGTTTTTT. The V and J genes are TRBV7-9 and TRBJ2-2, with 8 positions matching TRBD1. The CDR3 sequence is 15 residues long. Germline CDR1 SEHNR, CDR2 FQNEAQ (reference sequence). V shed 5 bases, J shed 0 bases, and the junction held 2 bases outside the gene matches.